The 28 T cell receptor beta chains presented below share a single source sample, sequenced in a study of cytomegalovirus exposure and HLA in healthy donors. PCR used 60 Vbeta primers and 13 Jbeta primers. Using immunoSEQ multiplex PCR, the repertoire was profiled, and TCRdb retains in-frame clones only, with some absent. This sample has around 150,000 clones, with about 66% found just once. Sequenced input: PBMCs. These receptors came from a human donor in good health.

The rearrangement uses TRBV6-5 and TRBJ1-1; D gene uncertain. Germline CDR1 and CDR2: MNHEY and SVGAGI. V was clipped by 7 bases and J by 0 bases, with 9 bases between them. The CDR3 is 13 amino acids. The CDR3 here is CASMGSMNTEAFF. As DNA, the CDR3 is TGTGCCAGCATGGGCAGCATGAACACTGAAGCTTTCTTT.

The DNA of the CDR3 is TGTGCCAGCAGCACCGGGAGTGCCACAGATACGCAGTATTTT. Residues: CASSTGSATDTQYF. V gene TRBV27 combines with J gene TRBJ2-3, with D possibly TRBD2 on 6 matching bases. CDR1 MNHEY and CDR2 SMNVEV come from the germline V gene (reference sequence). This CDR3 is 14 amino acids long. V was clipped by 6 bases and J by 2 bases, with 12 bases between them.

This clone has a single count. The chain is built from TRBV6-5 and TRBJ2-1, with D possibly matching TRBD1 (6 bases). The CDR3 totals 14 residues. Between the trimmed V and J ends, which lost 2 bases and 5 bases, there was a span of 10 bases. The germline gives CDR1 MNHEY, CDR2 SVGAGI. The CDR3: CASSYLGHHNEQFF. CDR3 sequence (DNA): TGTGCCAGCAGTTACCTGGGACATCACAATGAGCAGTTCTTC.

The V and J genes are TRBV25-1 and TRBJ2-1; TRBD1 matches at 9 bases. J gave up 6 bases and V 3 bases, and 6 bases lay outside the gene matches. Germline V CDR1 and CDR2: MGHDK, SYGVNS. This CDR3 spans 15 amino acids. The CDR3 here is CASSEGQGISNEQFF. In DNA, the CDR3 is TGTGCCAGCAGTGAGGGACAGGGCATAAGCAATGAGCAGTTCTTC.

This chain uses TRBV2 with TRBJ1-1, with 7 bases matching TRBD1. Germline-derived CDR1 and CDR2 are SNHLY and FYNNEI. The CDR3 is 15 amino acids. The junction had 9 bases not matched to a gene; V was cut back by 8 bases and J by 0 bases. In DNA, the CDR3 is TGTGCCAGCGTACACTCCGGGACAGTGAACACTGAAGCTTTCTTT. Translating it yields CASVHSGTVNTEAFF.

This clone was detected a few times. The genes are TRBV7-2 and TRBJ2-7, with 7 bases fitting TRBD1. Losses at the gene ends were 5 bases for V and 5 bases for J; bases not matched to a gene: 6. CDR3 length: 13 residues. The V gene's germline CDR1 is SGHTA and CDR2 FQGNSA. The CDR3 nucleotides read TGTGCCAGCAGCCCCCGGGACAGACACGAGCAGTACTTC. This gives the protein CASSPRDRHEQYF.

CDR3 nucleotide sequence: TGTGCCAGCAGCGTAGCTCCTCTCACTGAAGCTTTCTTT. It specifies CASSVAPLTEAFF. The gene calls are TRBV9 and TRBJ1-1; D remains unclear. Germline CDR1 is SGDLS and CDR2 is YYNGEE. The CDR3 extends over 13 amino acids. V dropped 0 bases and J dropped 4 bases, with 7 bases sitting between them. Combining the CDR3 with reference TRBV9 and TRBJ1-1 gives the whole variable domain DSGVTQTPKHLITATGQRVTLRCSPRSGDLSVYWYQQSLDQGLQFLIQYYNGEERAKGNILERFSAQQFPDLHSELNLSSLELGDSALYFCASSVAPLTEAFFGQGTRLTVV.

The chain carries TRBV7-2 and TRBJ1-1; maybe TRBD1 (6 bases). Germline V gene data show CDR1 as SGHTA and CDR2 as FQGNSA. The CDR3 covers 13 residues. The V and J ends lost 4 bases and 3 bases respectively, with 9 bases between them. In nucleotides, the CDR3 is TGTGCCAGCAGCTCCCGACAGGACACTGAAGCTTTCTTT. It is translated as CASSSRQDTEAFF. Variable domain in full (rest from reference TRBV7-2 and TRBJ1-1): GAGVSQSPSNKVTEKGKDVELRCDPISGHTALYWYRQSLGQGLEFLIYFQGNSAPDKSGLPSDRFSAERTGGSVSTLTIQRTQQEDSAVYLCASSSRQDTEAFFGQGTRLTVV.

The genes are TRBV5-4 and TRBJ2-7; 8 bases are shared with TRBD1. Germline CDR1 SGHNT, CDR2 YYREEE (reference sequence). This CDR3 has 14 amino acids. V was clipped by 1 base and J by 2 bases; unmatched bases: 2. The CDR3 sequence: CASSLRQGTYEQYF. Here the CDR3 DNA reads TGTGCCAGCAGCTTGAGACAGGGGACCTACGAGCAGTACTTC.

This clone was counted a few times. CDR3 bases: TGTGCCAGCAGCTTTCACAGCTACGAGCAGTACTTC. The encoded protein is CASSFHSYEQYF. V gene TRBV5-4 combines with J gene TRBJ2-7; D is ambiguous. V was cut by 2 bases and J by 3 bases, with 6 bases left in between. The CDR3 sequence is 12 residues long. Germline V gene data show CDR1 as SGHNT and CDR2 as YYREEE (reference sequence).

This clone was observed a single time. The genes are TRBV27 and TRBJ2-3; D not resolved. The germline gives CDR1 MNHEY, CDR2 SMNVEV (reference sequence). This CDR3 has 19 amino acids. V lost 5 bases and J 1 base, leaving 25 bases between the germline ends. The chain's CDR3 is CASSRLGLSPELGTDTQYF. In nucleotides, the CDR3 is TGTGCCAGCAGTCGGCTAGGCTTGTCTCCTGAATTAGGCACAGATACGCAGTATTTT.

This chain joins TRBV10-3 and TRBJ2-6; D uncertain. V gave up 0 bases and J gave up 0 bases, with 12 bases separating them. The CDR3 length is 18 residues. From germline, CDR1 is ENHRY and CDR2 SYGVKD. As DNA, the CDR3 is TGTGCCATCAGTGAGTCGGCAGACCGAGGCTCTGGGGCCAACGTCCTGACTTTC. It yields the protein CAISESADRGSGANVLTF.

The rearrangement links TRBV10-3 to TRBJ1-1; 7 bases fit TRBD1. The CDR3 consists of 16 residues. Trimming removed 6 bases from V and 1 base from J; junction bases left unmatched: 11. Germline V gives CDR1 ENHRY, CDR2 SYGVKD. Written as DNA, the CDR3 is TGTGCCATCAGCGGGATCCCGGGACAGAGGAACACTGAAGCTTTCTTT. Encoded protein: CAISGIPGQRNTEAFF.

In its sample, this clone was seen a few times. Other DNA sequences from this sample encode an identical CDR3 as well. V gene TRBV27 combines with J gene TRBJ2-7; 12 bases map to TRBD2. Germline CDR1 and CDR2: MNHEY and SMNVEV (reference sequence). The CDR3 covers 14 residues. The V segment lost 6 bases and the J segment 2 bases; nucleotides outside the gene matches: 2. CDR3 loop: CASSLAGGPYEQYF. CDR3 nucleotide sequence: TGTGCCAGCAGCCTAGCGGGAGGGCCCTACGAGCAGTACTTC.

This clone was seen a few times. This sequence joins TRBV6-5 and TRBJ1-4; 9 nucleotides match TRBD1. The germline V gene encodes CDR1 MNHEY and CDR2 SVGAGI. With V trimmed by 6 bases and J by 4 bases, 6 bases remained unmatched. The CDR3 covers 15 residues. The CDR3 sequence is CASRTGQGSNEKLFF. The CDR3 DNA reads as TGTGCCAGCAGAACTGGACAGGGGAGTAATGAAAAACTGTTTTTT.

This clone was counted between two and nine times. The V call is TRBV9, the J call TRBJ2-3; no clear D gene. Germline V gives CDR1 SGDLS, CDR2 YYNGEE. Trimming pared 0 bases from V and 7 bases from J, leaving 6 bases between. The CDR3 consists of 12 residues. CDR3 nucleotides: TGTGCCAGCAGCGTAGACTCCTATACGCAGTATTTT. This gives the protein CASSVDSYTQYF.

The chain joins TRBV27 to TRBJ2-1; TRBD2 might be the D (5 bases). This CDR3 has 15 residues. V shed 5 bases and J shed 0 bases, with 11 bases lying between them. Germline loops: CDR1 MNHEY, CDR2 SMNVEV (reference sequence). Here the CDR3 DNA reads TGTGCCAGCAGTCCCCTAGCAAGCTCCTACAATGAGCAGTTCTTC. This sequence encodes CASSPLASSYNEQFF.

In this sample, this clone turned up a few times. The chain is built from TRBV9 and TRBJ1-1; weak D call: TRBD1 (5 bases). The CDR3 covers 17 residues. Germline V CDR1 and CDR2: SGDLS, YYNGEE. V shed 0 bases and J shed 3 bases, with 18 bases lying between them. CDR3 sequence: CASSVDPGRNFYTEAFF. CDR3 DNA sequence: TGTGCCAGCAGCGTAGACCCAGGGCGAAATTTTTACACTGAAGCTTTCTTT.

The chain joins TRBV7-3 to TRBJ2-2, with D perhaps matching TRBD1 (6 bases). This CDR3 has 15 amino acids. CDR1 is SGHTA, CDR2 FQGTGA, per germline. Trimming took 6 bases from V and 0 from J, leaving 11 bases between them. CDR3 coding DNA: TGTGCCAGCAGACTCGACAGGTCGAACACCGGGGAGCTGTTTTTT. Its protein product is CASRLDRSNTGELFF.

This sequence joins TRBV6-1 and TRBJ1-2; no reliable D call. CDR1 is MNHNS and CDR2 is SASEGT in the germline V gene. CDR3 length equals 14 residues. V lost 2 bases, J lost 4 bases, and 11 bases lay in between. This CDR3 reads CASSENWRSYGYTF. The CDR3 nucleotides read TGTGCCAGCAGTGAAAATTGGCGGAGCTATGGCTACACCTTC.

The chain couples TRBV18 to TRBJ1-2; 10 nucleotides align to TRBD1. Losses at the gene ends were 10 bases for V and 7 bases for J; bases not matched to a gene: 18. CDR1 is KGHSH, CDR2 LQKENI, per germline. The CDR3 totals 16 residues. The CDR3 spells CATQRRGDRGRPGYTF. The CDR3 DNA follows: TGTGCCACCCAGCGTCGGGGGGACAGGGGTCGACCTGGCTACACCTTC.

The rearrangement joins TRBV19 to TRBJ1-5; D uncertain. The CDR3 length is 16 residues. The germline V and J ends were trimmed by 2 bases and 2 bases, with 13 bases remaining between them. In germline, CDR1 is LNHDA, CDR2 SQIVND (reference sequence). The CDR3: CASSIYSTGGNQPQHF. CDR3 nucleotide sequence: TGTGCCAGTAGTATATATTCCACGGGAGGCAATCAGCCCCAGCATTTT.

In this sample, this clone turned up once. This chain links TRBV28 with TRBJ1-5; D might be TRBD1 (6 bases). The CDR3 is 18 amino acids. Germline CDR1 reads MDHEN; CDR2 reads SYDVKM. V was shortened by 3 bases and J by 3 bases, with 21 bases between the two germline ends. CDR3 sequence: CASSFPPRKRTANQPQHF. Written as DNA, the CDR3 is TGTGCCAGCAGTTTCCCCCCACGGAAAAGGACAGCCAATCAGCCCCAGCATTTT. Full variable domain (rest looked up from reference TRBV28 and TRBJ1-5): DVKVTQSSRYLVKRTGEKVFLECVQDMDHENMFWYRQDPGLGLRLIYFSYDVKMKEKGDIPEGYSVSREKKERFSLILESASTNQTSMYLCASSFPPRKRTANQPQHFGDGTRLSIL.

The chain carries TRBV18 and TRBJ2-2; TRBD2 matches 8 bases. Per the germline V gene, CDR1 is KGHSH and CDR2 is LQKENI. CDR3 length: 16 residues. V was pared by 2 bases and J by 0 bases, with 2 bases of the junction left unmatched. CDR3 sequence: CASSPTGGPNTGELFF. CDR3 nucleotide sequence: TGTGCCAGCTCACCAACGGGAGGGCCGAACACCGGGGAGCTGTTTTTT.

In nucleotides, the CDR3 is TGTGCCAGCAGTTTAGAGGTACCCTGGACAGGGGGTATGTACGAGCAGTACTTC. Its protein is CASSLEVPWTGGMYEQYF. The chain links TRBV27 to TRBJ2-7; 10 nucleotides agree with TRBD1. The germline gives CDR1 MNHEY, CDR2 SMNVEV (reference sequence). V dropped 2 bases and J dropped 4; count of bases not matched to a gene: 14. The CDR3 is 18 residues long.

The genes are TRBV7-9 and TRBJ1-5; D is uncertain. Germline lookup yields CDR1 SEHNR and CDR2 FQNEAQ (reference sequence). Trimming removed 3 bases from V and 1 base from J, with 4 bases in between. The CDR3 is 13 residues long. CDR3 sequence (DNA): TGTGCCAGCAGCTTTTCGAGCAATCAGCCCCAGCATTTT. Translating it yields CASSFSSNQPQHF.

The chain carries TRBV25-1 and TRBJ2-5; 7 bases align to TRBD2. Looked up from germline, CDR1 is MGHDK and CDR2 is SYGVNS. J lost 9 bases, V lost 6 bases, and 19 bases had no gene match. There are 16 residues in the CDR3. The DNA for the CDR3 is TGTGCCAGCAGGCCGGGGACCGACACCTGGGGGGGGGCCCAGTACTTC. It is translated as CASRPGTDTWGGAQYF.

This clone was seen a handful of times. The rearrangement joins TRBV28 to TRBJ2-2; 7 bases are shared with TRBD2. This CDR3 is built from 14 residues. The V gene's germline CDR1 is MDHEN and CDR2 SYDVKM. J lost 11 bases, V lost 5 bases, and 11 bases had no gene match. Written as DNA, the CDR3 is TGTGCCAGCAGTGTGGGAGCGGGACGTCGCGAGCTGTTTTTT. It yields the protein CASSVGAGRRELFF.